The source of this T cell receptor beta chain is a study of blood T cell repertoires in COVID-19 (dated by TCRdb to the early 2020s). About the study as a whole: Samples covering the acute and convalescent phases of COVID-19 were provided by collaborators in the United States, Italy and Spain. The material from the prospective study consisted of cDNA or gDNA derived from T cells, B-cell-depleted T cells, or PBMCs. The dataset comprised deeply sampled blood TCRbeta repertoires from subjects exposed to, actively infected with, or recovered from COVID-19. The repertoires were released in a freely available public database intended as a resource for research on the immune response to SARS-CoV-2. Samples were obtained from the ongoing ImmuneRACE study (first 160 participants) and from over 1,000 subjects provided by 6 global collaborators. Sample metadata almost always included a de-identified subject ID, COVID-19 status, age in years and sex. Where available, HLA class I and class II types were taken from metadata supplied by the sample provider and were not determined by assay-based typing.

Whole blood was collected in K2EDTA tubes by collaborating institutions according to the institutions' own protocols. Collaborator samples were shipped for TCRbeta analysis as frozen whole blood, isolated PBMCs, or DNA extracted from either sample type. For this clone: Its target antigen remains unknown. No much larger clone is present one base from it, and per-base qualities are unavailable.

Results and caveats for the whole study, not just this receptor: The amount of clinical and demographic metadata varied by source and participant and was provided uncurated.

V is cut back by 4 bases and J by 4 bases, with 6 bases in the junction unmatched. From its cysteine to its phenylalanine, the CDR3 spans 14 amino acids. CDR3 DNA only is kept here, 42 bases in frame from base 1. The CDR1 and CDR2 encoded by the germline V gene are SGHRS and YFSETQ. TCRbeta CDR3 regions were amplified from genomic DNA by means of the immunoSEQ Assay, a bias-controlled multiplex PCR. Per the original workflow: Nucleated cell counts per sample were estimated from amplification of reference gene primers within the assay. Sequence reads were collapsed and filtered to measure the absolute abundance of every unique TCRbeta CDR3 rearrangement. Productive Simpson clonality was computed per sample as the square root of Simpson's diversity index over productive rearrangements. The clones in this table, taken by TCRdb from immuneACCESS, are in-frame only. Not every clone is retained; where verified, under half of the shortfall comes from an unresolved V gene, and the cause of the rest is unknown. The V and J calls and clone size were taken over from that table, and D and trimming were inferred from the DNA. In this sample the table shows 200,000 or so clones, 87% of which occur a single time. Together, the top ten hold under 2.5% of the sample.

The sequence derives from a man in his forties with active or convalescent COVID-19. The chain joins TRBV5-1 to TRBJ2-5; the central 8 bases match TRBD1. Input material: peripheral blood. The CDR3 region has the sequence CASSPDRVGETQYF. The DNA reads as follows: TGCGCCAGCAGCCCGGACAGGGTGGGAGAGACCCAGTACTTC.